Listed below are T cell receptor beta chains from one sample, sequenced in a study of a mutant IDH1 vaccine in newly diagnosed glioma. Their antigens are not known. Profiling relied on immunoSEQ multiplex PCR, and the TCRdb table lists in-frame clones only, not all of them. The table records about 86,000 clones, roughly 85% of them present only once. Here the sequenced sample was PBMCs, taken from a glioma patient whose treatment included an IDH1 peptide vaccine. The receptors were sampled from a man aged 25 to 45 with glioma. Some clones in this sample may be carry-over from other donors' samples. Each CDR3 is given with its conserved first and last residue. A D gene is named only where the DNA matches it firmly. Clone size is given for some rows only: seen once, a few or many times, or a class if the clone is expanded.

DNA: TGTGCCAGCACCAACAAAACCTTATCCAGGAGATCGCGACCTAACACTGAAGCTTTCTTT
CDR3: CASTNKTLSRRSRPNTEAFF
D: .
size: once
V: TRBV7-8
J: TRBJ1-1

DNA: TGTGCCAGCAGTTTGGGGACAGGACTATACATGAACACTGAAGCTTTCTTT
CDR3: CASSLGTGLYMNTEAFF
D: TRBD1
size: .
V: TRBV28
J: TRBJ1-1

DNA: TGTGCCAGCAGCTTCAGGGGCAGGTACGAGCAGTACTTC
CDR3: CASSFRGRYEQYF
D: .
size: .
V: TRBV7-2
J: TRBJ2-7

DNA: TGCGCCAGCAGCCAAGATCGTCAGTCCTACGAGCAGTACTTC
CDR3: CASSQDRQSYEQYF
D: .
size: .
V: TRBV4-3
J: TRBJ2-7

DNA: TGCGCCAGCAGCCATGACGGGACCCAGAACACTGAAGCTTTCTTT
CDR3: CASSHDGTQNTEAFF
D: .
size: .
V: TRBV4-3
J: TRBJ1-1

DNA: TGTGCCTGGAGGATTTTCAGTAAGCACACTGAAGCTTTCTTT
CDR3: CAWRIFSKHTEAFF
D: .
size: few
V: TRBV30
J: TRBJ1-1

DNA: TGCGCCAGCAGCTCCTACCTGACAGGGTCATCCTACAATGAGCAGTTCTTC
CDR3: CASSSYLTGSSYNEQFF
D: TRBD1
size: .
V: TRBV5-1
J: TRBJ2-1

DNA: TGTGCCAGCAGCCCAGCCCCAGGGATCTATGGCTACACCTTC
CDR3: CASSPAPGIYGYTF
D: .
size: once
V: TRBV7-2
J: TRBJ1-2

DNA: TGTGCCAGCAGCCTGTGGGGACTAGCTGTCAATGAGCAGTTCTTC
CDR3: CASSLWGLAVNEQFF
D: TRBD2
size: .
V: TRBV5-6
J: TRBJ2-1

DNA: TGTGCCAGTAGTATTCGTAGGGAGACAGGCACTGAAGCTTTCTTT
CDR3: CASSIRRETGTEAFF
D: .
size: .
V: TRBV19
J: TRBJ1-1

DNA: TGCGCCAGCAGTGAAGAGGCAGCATCAGATACGCAGTATTTT
CDR3: CASSEEAASDTQYF
D: .
size: .
V: TRBV10-1
J: TRBJ2-3

DNA: TGTGCCAGCAGCGTCAGCCAAAACTATGGCTACACCTTC
CDR3: CASSVSQNYGYTF
D: .
size: .
V: TRBV9
J: TRBJ1-2

DNA: TGCGCCAGCAGCCAAGGGCTAGCGGGGGAGACCCAGTACTTC
CDR3: CASSQGLAGETQYF
D: TRBD2
size: .
V: TRBV4-3
J: TRBJ2-5

DNA: TGTGCCAGTAGGCGTCAGGGCTACGAGCAGTACTTC
CDR3: CASRRQGYEQYF
D: .
size: .
V: TRBV28
J: TRBJ2-7

DNA: TGTGCCTGGAGTGTAGCCGGGAAAAGTGGCGGCTACACCTTC
CDR3: CAWSVAGKSGGYTF
D: .
size: .
V: TRBV30
J: TRBJ1-2

DNA: TGCAGCGTTGAGCCAGGGGCGGAAGCTTTCTTT
CDR3: CSVEPGAEAFF
D: .
size: few
V: TRBV29-1
J: TRBJ1-1

DNA: TGCGCCAGCAGCCAAGAAGGACGGAACTATAATTCACCCCTCCACTTT
CDR3: CASSQEGRNYNSPLHF
D: .
size: .
V: TRBV4-1
J: TRBJ1-6

DNA: TGTGCCAGCAGTTTATACCCCTACAGGCCCAACTACGAGCAGTACTTC
CDR3: CASSLYPYRPNYEQYF
D: .
size: .
V: TRBV28
J: TRBJ2-7

DNA: TGTGCCAGAAGCTTGGGCGGGCCCTACCCCTACAATGAGCAGTTCTTC
CDR3: CARSLGGPYPYNEQFF
D: .
size: .
V: TRBV5-3
J: TRBJ2-1

DNA: TGTGCCAGTAGTATGGGAGGCACAGATACGCAGTATTTT
CDR3: CASSMGGTDTQYF
D: .
size: once
V: TRBV19
J: TRBJ2-3

DNA: TGTGCCAGCAGCTTGGGGACGCAACCCTACGAGCAGTACTTC
CDR3: CASSLGTQPYEQYF
D: .
size: .
V: TRBV5-5
J: TRBJ2-7

DNA: TGTGCCAGCAAGACAGTTGGAAACACCATATATTTT
CDR3: CASKTVGNTIYF
D: .
size: .
V: TRBV2
J: TRBJ1-3

DNA: TGTGCCAGCAGTTTTCTCAATCAGCCCCAGCATTTT
CDR3: CASSFLNQPQHF
D: .
size: .
V: TRBV27
J: TRBJ1-5

DNA: TGTGCCAGTAGTATAGGTTTCGGTAACGAGCAGTACTTC
CDR3: CASSIGFGNEQYF
D: .
size: .
V: TRBV19
J: TRBJ2-7

DNA: TGTGCCAGCGAGTTGGGAAGGGGGCTTGGGGCCAACGTCCTGACTTTC
CDR3: CASELGRGLGANVLTF
D: TRBD1
size: .
V: TRBV2
J: TRBJ2-6

DNA: TGTGCCAGCGGCCTCAGGACAGGGGGAACTAATGAAAAACTGTTTTTT
CDR3: CASGLRTGGTNEKLFF
D: TRBD1
size: .
V: TRBV7-9
J: TRBJ1-4

DNA: TGTGCCAGCAGGCCGCTGACAGCGAGTAACTATGGCTACACCTTC
CDR3: CASRPLTASNYGYTF
D: .
size: .
V: TRBV5-4
J: TRBJ1-2

DNA: TGTGTCAGTAGTTTGACTAGCGGGGCCACAGATACGCAGTATTTT
CDR3: CVSSLTSGATDTQYF
D: TRBD2
size: .
V: TRBV19
J: TRBJ2-3

DNA: TGTGCCAGTAGTATCAGGGGTGGGAGCAATCAGCCCCAGCATTTT
CDR3: CASSIRGGSNQPQHF
D: .
size: .
V: TRBV19
J: TRBJ1-5

DNA: TGTGCCACCGAAGGGGGAACTAGCACAGATACGCAGTATTTT
CDR3: CATEGGTSTDTQYF
D: .
size: .
V: TRBV6-1
J: TRBJ2-3

DNA: TGTGCCAGCAGCTTTGGGGGGAGCTCCTACGAGCAGTACTTC
CDR3: CASSFGGSSYEQYF
D: .
size: .
V: TRBV7-9
J: TRBJ2-7

DNA: TGTGCCAGCAGCCCGACGGGTAGGGCCAATGAGCAGTTCTTC
CDR3: CASSPTGRANEQFF
D: .
size: .
V: TRBV7-9
J: TRBJ2-1

DNA: TGTGCCAGCAATACCGGGAGGGGCCGTAGAGAGACCCAGTACTTC
CDR3: CASNTGRGRRETQYF
D: TRBD2
size: .
V: TRBV28
J: TRBJ2-5

DNA: TGTGCCAGCAGTTACAGGGAGTCCTACGAGCAGTACTTC
CDR3: CASSYRESYEQYF
D: .
size: .
V: TRBV6-6
J: TRBJ2-7

DNA: TGTGCCAGCCGGGACCAACCTTACAATGAGCAGTTCTTC
CDR3: CASRDQPYNEQFF
D: .
size: .
V: TRBV7-3
J: TRBJ2-1

DNA: TGTGCCAGCAGCTTAAGTATGGCAGACTCCTACGAGCAGTACTTC
CDR3: CASSLSMADSYEQYF
D: .
size: .
V: TRBV7-9
J: TRBJ2-7

DNA: TGTGCCAGCAGCGTAGTGTCGGCCGGAGACGAGCAGTACTTC
CDR3: CASSVVSAGDEQYF
D: .
size: .
V: TRBV9
J: TRBJ2-7

DNA: TGTGCCAGCATCCGGACAGGGGGCACTGAAGCTTTCTTT
CDR3: CASIRTGGTEAFF
D: TRBD1
size: .
V: TRBV6-5
J: TRBJ1-1

DNA: TGTGCCAGCAGCTCCCCAAAGGGGACCTACAATGAGCAGTTCTTC
CDR3: CASSSPKGTYNEQFF
D: .
size: .
V: TRBV7-9
J: TRBJ2-1

DNA: TGTGCCAGCAGTCATTGGACTAGCGGGGCCCATACGCAGTATTTT
CDR3: CASSHWTSGAHTQYF
D: TRBD2
size: .
V: TRBV6-5
J: TRBJ2-3

DNA: TGTGCCAGCAGGCCCGGGACAGGGGTTAACACTGAAGCTTTCTTT
CDR3: CASRPGTGVNTEAFF
D: TRBD1
size: .
V: TRBV6-6
J: TRBJ1-1

DNA: TGTGCCAGTAGTATTGGATCGGGACACCGGGGCTACACCTTC
CDR3: CASSIGSGHRGYTF
D: .
size: .
V: TRBV19
J: TRBJ1-2

DNA: TGTGCCAGCAGTACCCCAGGGACCACCAAGGGAGGCTACACCTTC
CDR3: CASSTPGTTKGGYTF
D: .
size: few
V: TRBV28
J: TRBJ1-2

DNA: TGTGCCAGCAGCTCAATGATCCGATCCGAACTGTTTTTT
CDR3: CASSSMIRSELFF
D: .
size: .
V: TRBV7-8
J: TRBJ1-4

DNA: TGTGCCAGCAGTTACAGCCACGAAGAGACCCAGTACTTC
CDR3: CASSYSHEETQYF
D: .
size: few
V: TRBV6-5
J: TRBJ2-5

DNA: TGCGCCAGCAGCTTGGATTCGAGTCCCACTGAAGCTTTCTTT
CDR3: CASSLDSSPTEAFF
D: .
size: .
V: TRBV5-1
J: TRBJ1-1

DNA: TGTGCCAGCAAGAGGGACAGGGGGTCCAACGTCCTGACTTTC
CDR3: CASKRDRGSNVLTF
D: TRBD1
size: .
V: TRBV6-1
J: TRBJ2-6

DNA: TGTGCCAGCAGTGTGTCGACAGAGGCCCAGCATTTT
CDR3: CASSVSTEAQHF
D: .
size: few
V: TRBV2
J: TRBJ1-5

DNA: TGTGCCAGCAGCGCCCCTCGGACACCCCTAGCGGGACAGGAAGATACGCAGTATTTT
CDR3: CASSAPRTPLAGQEDTQYF
D: .
size: .
V: TRBV9
J: TRBJ2-3

DNA: TGCGCCAGCAGCTTGGACGCCAACATCTACTACGAGCAGTACTTC
CDR3: CASSLDANIYYEQYF
D: .
size: .
V: TRBV5-1
J: TRBJ2-7

DNA: TGCGCCAGCAGCCGAGGAGGGGGCGGGGGTACCGGGGAGCTGTTTTTT
CDR3: CASSRGGGGGTGELFF
D: .
size: .
V: TRBV5-1
J: TRBJ2-2

DNA: TGTGCCAGCAGTGCGGGACTATCCTATGGCTACACCTTC
CDR3: CASSAGLSYGYTF
D: .
size: few
V: TRBV2
J: TRBJ1-2

DNA: TGTGCCTGGAGTGTACGGGGGGGCTCTGGAAACACCATATACTTT
CDR3: CAWSVRGGSGNTIYF
D: .
size: once
V: TRBV30
J: TRBJ1-3

DNA: TGTGCCAGCAGTCCAAGACAGGGGCGAAATGCCTACGAGCAGTACTTC
CDR3: CASSPRQGRNAYEQYF
D: TRBD1
size: .
V: TRBV27
J: TRBJ2-7

DNA: TGCGCCAGCAGCTTGGTAGGCAGGGACCATGGCTACACCTTC
CDR3: CASSLVGRDHGYTF
D: .
size: .
V: TRBV5-1
J: TRBJ1-2

DNA: TGTGCCAGCAGCTTAGTACAGCCTGAGCAGTTCTTC
CDR3: CASSLVQPEQFF
D: .
size: .
V: TRBV11-2
J: TRBJ2-1

DNA: TGCGCCAGCAGCTTGGTGGAGGAACTAGCGGGGCCAGATACGCAGTATTTT
CDR3: CASSLVEELAGPDTQYF
D: TRBD2
size: .
V: TRBV5-1
J: TRBJ2-3